This TCR beta chain was documented in a study of blood T cell repertoires in COVID-19. Across 20 to 25 US areas, participants ranged in age from about 18 to 90 years. Authors' analysis steps: Amplification of reference gene primers provided the estimated nucleated cell counts. Method: immunoSEQ multiplex PCR; TCRdb's copy keeps in-frame clones and lacks some. For V, J and clone size, that table is used; D and trimming come from the DNA. The repertoire has a few hundred thousand clones, roughly 84% of them found once; the top ten carry roughly 3.2%. The V and J ends lost 3 bases and 10 bases respectively, with 6 bases between them. The CDR3 loop spans 10 amino acids. Germline V lookup: CDR1 DFQATT, CDR2 SNEGSKA (reference sequence).

V gene TRBV20-1 combines with J gene TRBJ1-4, with D perhaps TRBD1 (6 bases). This TCR came from a man over 45 who had recovered from COVID-19. The sequenced sample was PBMCs or T cells enriched from blood (not recorded which). As DNA, the CDR3 is TGCAGTGCTAGCAGGGGAAAACTGTTTTTT. Protein product: CSASRGKLFF.